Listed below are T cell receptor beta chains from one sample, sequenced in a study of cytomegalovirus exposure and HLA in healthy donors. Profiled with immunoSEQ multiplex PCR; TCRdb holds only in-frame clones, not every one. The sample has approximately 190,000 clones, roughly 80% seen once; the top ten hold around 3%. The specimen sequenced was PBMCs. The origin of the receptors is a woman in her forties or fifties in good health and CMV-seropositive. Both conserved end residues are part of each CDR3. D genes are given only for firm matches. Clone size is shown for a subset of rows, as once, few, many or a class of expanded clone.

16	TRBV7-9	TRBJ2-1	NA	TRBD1	CASSPGTGSSYNEQFF	TGTGCCAGCAGCCCCGGGACAGGGAGCTCCTACAATGAGCAGTTCTTC
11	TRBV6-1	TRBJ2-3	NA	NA	CAVQIGGTQYF	TGTGCCGTGCAAATAGGGGGTACGCAGTATTTT
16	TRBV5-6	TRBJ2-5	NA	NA	CASSPVGWEGEETQYF	TGTGCCAGCAGCCCCGTTGGTTGGGAGGGGGAAGAGACCCAGTACTTC
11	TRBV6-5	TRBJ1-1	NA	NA	CASSGAREAFF	TGTGCCAGCAGTGGGGCCCGAGAAGCTTTCTTT
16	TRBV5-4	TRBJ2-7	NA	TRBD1	CASSPGTGGFTGEQYF	TGTGCCAGCAGCCCCGGGACAGGGGGCTTTACTGGCGAGCAGTACTTC
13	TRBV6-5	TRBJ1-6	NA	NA	CASSGTRDSPLHF	TGTGCCAGCAGTGGGACAAGGGATTCACCCCTCCACTTT
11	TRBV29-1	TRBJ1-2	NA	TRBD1	CSVSGTGIYTF	TGCAGCGTTTCCGGGACAGGTATCTACACCTTC
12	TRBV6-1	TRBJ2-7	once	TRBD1	CASRRTGYEQYF	TGTGCCAGCAGGAGGACAGGTTACGAGCAGTACTTC
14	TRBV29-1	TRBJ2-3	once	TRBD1	CSVGQGAGTDTQYF	TGCAGCGTCGGACAGGGCGCGGGCACAGATACGCAGTATTTT
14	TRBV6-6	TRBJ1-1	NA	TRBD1	CASSRGQGYTEAFF	TGTGCCAGCAGCCGTGGACAGGGGTACACTGAAGCTTTCTTT
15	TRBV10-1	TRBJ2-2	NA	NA	CASSERDYTTGELFF	TGCGCCAGCAGTGAGCGAGACTACACCACCGGGGAGCTGTTTTTT
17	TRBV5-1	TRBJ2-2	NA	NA	CASSYKTGTLNTGELFF	TGCGCCAGCAGCTATAAAACCGGGACACTAAACACCGGGGAGCTGTTTTTT